This TCR beta chain was profiled in a study of identical twins. The V gene end was trimmed by 6 bases and the J gene end by 5 bases; junction bases not matched to a gene: 12. The CDR3 has 15 amino acids. Germline CDR1 reads MNHNS; CDR2 reads SASEGT. This clonotype showed up just a few times. A universal primer binding site was introduced by template switching. The final cDNA contained unique molecular identifiers. TCRdb independently ran MiXCR on the 5' RACE reads; one entry per CDR3 protein. The sample shows 750,000 to 950,000 distinct CDR3 sequences, 9% to 15% of them seen only once. The same sample was also studied in work on yellow fever vaccine responses in identical twins.

The rearrangement uses TRBV6-1 and TRBJ2-7; 8 nucleotides match TRBD1. Material for sequencing was PBMCs. The sequence came from a woman younger than 30 in good health. The CDR3 spells CASSTSQGAGNEQYF. The CDR3 DNA follows: TGTGCCAGCAGCACGTCCCAGGGGGCGGGCAACGAGCAGTACTTC.